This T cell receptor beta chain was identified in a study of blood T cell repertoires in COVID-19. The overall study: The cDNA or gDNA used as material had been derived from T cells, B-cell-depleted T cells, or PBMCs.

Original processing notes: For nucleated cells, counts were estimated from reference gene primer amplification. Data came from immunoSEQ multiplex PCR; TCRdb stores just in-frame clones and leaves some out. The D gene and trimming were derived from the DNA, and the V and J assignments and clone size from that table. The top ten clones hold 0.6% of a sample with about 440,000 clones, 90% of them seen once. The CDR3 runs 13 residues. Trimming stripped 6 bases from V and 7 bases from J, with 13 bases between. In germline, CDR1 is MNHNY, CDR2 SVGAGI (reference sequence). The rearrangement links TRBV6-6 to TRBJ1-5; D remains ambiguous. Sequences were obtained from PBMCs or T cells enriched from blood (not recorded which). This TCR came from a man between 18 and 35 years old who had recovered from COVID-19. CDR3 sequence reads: CASSWYAGQPQHF. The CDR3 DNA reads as TGTGCCAGCAGCTGGTACGCAGGACAGCCCCAGCATTTT.